The subject of this entry is one T cell receptor (beta chain). Antigen specificity is unknown. These data originate in a study of response to subunit inactivated influenza vaccine. General study points: The authors put forward the suggestion that each seasonal influenza vaccination may bring in only a limited number of new T cells.

TCRdb processed the RT-PCR reads anew with MiXCR; each CDR3 protein has one entry. Of about 520,000 distinct CDR3 sequences in the sample, less than 30% were seen once. This clonotype was sampled from a man aged 50-59 years who received an inactivated influenza vaccine. The sequencing here drew on CD4+ T cells sorted from PBMCs, taken roughly 5 days after vaccination.

In DNA, the CDR3 is TGTGCCAGCAGTTTCCCCCAGAGTAACTATGGCTACACCTTC. This translates into CASSFPQSNYGYTF. The chain links TRBV28 to TRBJ1-2; D not resolved. The V end was cut by 3 bases, the J end by 1 base, with 9 bases between. Germline loops: CDR1 MDHEN, CDR2 SYDVKM. The CDR3 is made up of 14 amino acids.